The 30 T cell receptor beta chains below were found in one sample sequenced in a study of T cell changes during pregnancy in multiple sclerosis. Using immunoSEQ multiplex PCR, the repertoire was profiled, and TCRdb retains in-frame clones only, with some absent. The sample lists about 18,000 clones; 88% were seen once. The source was CD4+ T cells from peripheral blood mononuclear cells, collected in the first trimester of pregnancy. The receptors were gathered from a female donor in good health, enrolled as a control in a pregnancy study.

To note about this clone: A junction boundary mismatches the germline segment, possibly from a read error. The rearrangement joins TRBV7-7 to TRBJ2-5; D is unclear. Looked up from germline, CDR1 is SSHAT and CDR2 is FNYEAQ (reference sequence). CDR3 length: 12 residues. CDR3 protein: CASSRGGETQYF. The CDR3 DNA reads TGTGCTAGCAGCAGAGGTGGGGAGACCCAGTACTTC.

This chain joins TRBV10-3 and TRBJ2-1, with D maybe TRBD2 (5 bases). Germline V gene data show CDR1 as ENHRY and CDR2 as SYGVKD. The CDR3 consists of 14 residues. Trimming left V 10 bases short and J 9 bases short, with 22 bases between. Here the CDR3 DNA reads TGTGCCACGGTCCCAGTGGAACTAGGCGGTGAGCAGTTCTTC. It yields the protein CATVPVELGGEQFF.

The J gene is TRBJ2-1, the V gene TRBV28; 8 bases align to TRBD2. There are 14 residues in the CDR3. V trimming: 7 bases; J trimming: 9 bases; junction bases outside the gene matches: 11. CDR1 and CDR2 from the germline V gene are MDHEN and SYDVKM. CDR3 loop: CASTLPGGQGEQFF. DNA of the CDR3: TGTGCCAGCACCCTTCCGGGGGGGCAGGGTGAGCAGTTCTTC. The whole variable domain, remainder taken from reference TRBV28 and TRBJ2-1, is DVKVTQSSRYLVKRTGEKVFLECVQDMDHENMFWYRQDPGLGLRLIYFSYDVKMKEKGDIPEGYSVSREKKERFSLILESASTNQTSMYLCASTLPGGQGEQFFGPGTRLTVL.

This chain joins TRBV9 and TRBJ1-3; TRBD1 matches 8 bases. Trimming removed 3 bases from V and 2 bases from J; junction bases left unmatched: 7. The CDR3 extends over 16 amino acids. Germline V lookup: CDR1 SGDLS, CDR2 YYNGEE. The CDR3 region is CASSATWTGTGNTIYF. The CDR3 DNA reads TGTGCCAGCAGCGCGACTTGGACAGGGACTGGAAACACCATATATTTT.

The V call is TRBV7-2, the J call TRBJ1-4; D is uncertain. The germline V and J ends were trimmed by 3 bases and 8 bases, with 10 bases remaining between them. CDR3 length: 13 residues. Per germline, CDR1 SGHTA and CDR2 FQGNSA. The CDR3 here is CASSFVSSEKLFF. The CDR3 coding sequence is TGTGCCAGCAGCTTTGTCTCGTCCGAAAAACTGTTTTTT. The whole variable domain, remainder taken from reference TRBV7-2 and TRBJ1-4, is GAGVSQSPSNKVTEKGKDVELRCDPISGHTALYWYRQSLGQGLEFLIYFQGNSAPDKSGLPSDRFSAERTGGSVSTLTIQRTQQEDSAVYLCASSFVSSEKLFFGSGTQLSVL.

The V call is TRBV14, the J call TRBJ1-5; possibly TRBD1 for D (5 bases). Trimming took off 4 bases at V and 6 bases at J, with 10 bases between the two ends. CDR3 length: 13 amino acids. CDR1 and CDR2 (germline): SGHDN, FVKESK. The CDR3 DNA reads TGTGCCAGCAGCCTGGGGGGGGGTCAGCCCCAGCATTTT. This gives the protein CASSLGGGQPQHF.

Worth noting for this clone: One junction end disagrees with the germline gene, perhaps due to a read error. V gene TRBV6-5 combines with J gene TRBJ2-3; 9 bases fit TRBD2. Germline assignment: CDR1 MNHEY and CDR2 SVGAGI. The CDR3 totals 13 residues. CDR3 sequence: CASTRSVAGAFFF. DNA of the CDR3: TGTGCCAGCACTCGATCGGTAGCGGGAGCCTTTTTTTTT.

The chain is built from TRBV4-1 and TRBJ2-4, with 14 bases matching TRBD2. In germline, CDR1 is MGHRA, CDR2 YSYEKL. J was trimmed by 3 bases and V by 3 bases; bases with no gene match: 1. The CDR3 is 16 residues long. This CDR3 reads CASSQGLAGVKNIQYF. In DNA form, the CDR3 reads TGCGCCAGCAGCCAGGGACTAGCGGGAGTCAAAAACATTCAGTACTTC.

The J gene is TRBJ2-7, the V gene TRBV30; 9 bases fit TRBD1. CDR3 length: 14 amino acids. The V segment lost 4 bases and the J segment 5 bases; nucleotides outside the gene matches: 9. Germline V gene lookup returns CDR1 GTSNPN and CDR2 SVGIG (reference sequence). The CDR3 DNA reads TGTGCCTGGAAACCCCCGGACAGGGGCCACGAGCAGTACTTC. It specifies CAWKPPDRGHEQYF.

CDR3 sequence: CASSLGQPFYGYTF. Here the CDR3 DNA reads TGTGCCAGCAGCCTCGGACAGCCCTTCTATGGCTACACCTTC. This rearrangement joins TRBV5-6 to TRBJ1-2, with D possibly being TRBD1 (6 bases). The V gene lost 4 bases and the J gene lost 4 bases, with 14 bases spanning the gap. CDR3 length equals 14 residues. Germline assignment: CDR1 SGHDT and CDR2 YYEEEE. Drawing the rest from reference TRBV5-6 and TRBJ1-2, the complete variable domain is DAGVTQSPTHLIKTRGQQVTLRCSPKSGHDTVSWYQQALGQGPQFIFQYYEEEERQRGNFPDRFSGHQFPNYSSELNVNALLLGDSALYLCASSLGQPFYGYTFGSGTRLTVV.

The CDR3 coding sequence is TGTGCCAGCTCACCGACTAGCGGGACCCAAGAGACCCAGTACTTC. This codes for CASSPTSGTQETQYF. V usage is TRBV18 and J usage is TRBJ2-5; 11 bases align to TRBD2. CDR3 size: 15 residues. Germline CDR1 and CDR2: KGHSH and LQKENI. Germline trimming cut 3 bases from V and 1 base from J; bases unmatched to any gene: 1. The complete variable domain, with remaining parts taken from reference TRBV18 and TRBJ2-5, reads NAGVMQNPRHLVRRRGQEARLRCSPMKGHSHVYWYRQLPEEGLKFMVYLQKENIIDESGMPKERFSAEFPKEGPSILRIQQVVRGDSAAYFCASSPTSGTQETQYFGPGTRLLVL.

This clone has just a few counts. The chain couples TRBV20-1 to TRBJ2-7; D might be TRBD2 (5 bases). V dropped 6 bases and J dropped 4 bases, with 10 bases sitting between them. The germline gives CDR1 DFQATT, CDR2 SNEGSKA (reference sequence). This CDR3 is built from 11 residues. The CDR3 loop is CSAPEGYEQYF. CDR3 nucleotide sequence: TGCAGTGCCCCCGAGGGTTACGAGCAGTACTTC.

The gene calls are TRBV6-1 and TRBJ2-1; 7 nucleotides align to TRBD1. From germline, CDR1 is MNHNS and CDR2 SASEGT. The CDR3 is 14 residues long. With 1 base clipped from V and 9 bases from J, the junction kept 6 bases outside the gene matches. Written as DNA, the CDR3 is TGTGCCAGCAGTGAAGGCGACAGGGTGGCTGAGCAGTTCTTC. Its translation: CASSEGDRVAEQFF.

This clone appeared once. The chain recombines TRBV5-1 with TRBJ1-1; 8 bases fit TRBD1. The germline V gene encodes CDR1 SGHRS and CDR2 YFSETQ. The CDR3 length is 16 residues. The ends lost 4 bases at V and 4 bases at J; junction bases unmatched: 12. CDR3 in DNA: TGCGCCAGCAGCCCAGGACATGCCACAGGGGGCACTGAAGCTTTCTTT. This translates into CASSPGHATGGTEAFF. The whole variable domain, remainder taken from reference TRBV5-1 and TRBJ1-1, is KAGVTQTPRYLIKTRGQQVTLSCSPISGHRSVSWYQQTPGQGLQFLFEYFSETQRNKGNFPGRFSGRQFSNSRSEMNVSTLELGDSALYLCASSPGHATGGTEAFFGQGTRLTVV.

This sequence joins TRBV9 and TRBJ2-3; 8 bases are shared with TRBD2. The length of the CDR3 is 18 residues. The germline CDR1 and CDR2 sequences are SGDLS and YYNGEE. V was clipped by 3 bases and J by 0 bases; unmatched bases: 12. The CDR3 DNA reads TGTGCCAGCAGCGAGGGACGGGGCGGGGGGACTAGCACAGATACGCAGTATTTT. Translated, it gives CASSEGRGGGTSTDTQYF.

The CDR3 coding sequence is TGTGCCAGCAGTCCGAGCTCTGGAAACACCATATATTTT. It is translated as CASSPSSGNTIYF. The chain has TRBV11-2 and TRBJ1-3, with D hard to call. CDR3 size: 13 residues. Trimming shortened V by 6 bases and J by 0 bases, and 6 bases separated the two germline ends. Germline V gene sequence: CDR1 SGHAT, CDR2 FQNNGV.

This chain connects TRBV4-3 to TRBJ1-3; possible D gene TRBD1, 5 bases. Germline V lookup: CDR1 LGHNA, CDR2 YSLEER. V was shortened by 0 bases and J by 2 bases, with 11 bases between the two germline ends. This CDR3 is 16 amino acids long. Here the CDR3 reads CASSQDSTDTGNTIYF. CDR3 nucleotides: TGCGCCAGCAGCCAAGACTCGACAGACACTGGAAACACCATATATTTT.

V and J are TRBV6-1 and TRBJ2-3; 8 bases map to TRBD1. V dropped 2 bases and J dropped 4; count of bases not matched to a gene: 8. The CDR3 runs to 16 residues. Germline V gene sequence: CDR1 MNHNS, CDR2 SASEGT. The CDR3 reads CASSERAGGFSDTQYF. DNA for the CDR3: TGTGCCAGCAGTGAACGGGCAGGGGGCTTTTCAGATACGCAGTATTTT.

The J gene is TRBJ1-1, the V gene TRBV30; no firm D call. V lost 4 bases and J lost 7, with 16 bases in between. Germline V gene data show CDR1 as GTSNPN and CDR2 as SVGIG (reference sequence). This CDR3 is built from 13 residues. The CDR3, as DNA: TGTGCCTGGATGAAAGAAGGGCGGGTTGAAGCTTTCTTT. Protein product: CAWMKEGRVEAFF. Together with reference TRBV30 and TRBJ1-1, the CDR3 gives the full variable domain: SQTIHQWPATLVQPVGSPLSLECTVEGTSNPNLYWYRQAAGRGLQLLFYSVGIGQISSEVPQNLSASRPQDRQFILSSKKLLLSDSGFYLCAWMKEGRVEAFFGQGTRLTVV.

The table lists this clone with a count of one. The V and J genes are TRBV12-5 and TRBJ2-5; TRBD1 matches at 9 bases. This CDR3 is built from 16 residues. CDR1 LGHNT and CDR2 FRNRAP come from the germline V gene. V shed 4 bases, J shed 2 bases, and the junction held 8 bases outside the gene matches. CDR3 region: CASGSGQGRLQETQYF. The CDR3 DNA reads TGTGCTAGTGGTTCCGGACAGGGGCGGTTGCAAGAGACCCAGTACTTC.

This clone was picked up one time. The rearrangement uses TRBV10-3 and TRBJ2-7; 13 bases are shared with TRBD2. CDR1 and CDR2 from the germline V gene are ENHRY and SYGVKD. The CDR3 contains 15 residues. With V trimmed by 7 bases and J by 3 bases, 6 bases remained unmatched. CDR3 residues: CAIKAGTSGNYEQYF. CDR3 nucleotide sequence: TGTGCCATCAAAGCCGGGACTAGCGGGAACTACGAGCAGTACTTC.

This chain links TRBV9 with TRBJ2-3; D may be TRBD2 (5 bases). This CDR3 is 15 amino acids long. V was pared by 4 bases and J by 1 base, with 13 bases between. Germline CDR1 is SGDLS and CDR2 is YYNGEE. Here the CDR3 reads CASSSTGWGTDTQYF. The CDR3, as DNA: TGTGCCAGCAGCTCCACGGGGTGGGGCACAGATACGCAGTATTTT.

This clone was observed once. The chain uses TRBV19 and TRBJ1-1; 7 nucleotides align to TRBD1. Germline trimming cut 8 bases from V and 3 bases from J; bases unmatched to any gene: 3. This CDR3 region has 12 residues. Germline CDR1 and CDR2: LNHDA and SQIVND (reference sequence). In DNA, the CDR3 is TGTGCCAGTGTACAGGGGCACACTGAAGCTTTCTTT. It is translated as CASVQGHTEAFF.

J is TRBJ2-7 and V is TRBV5-4, with D perhaps TRBD1 (5 bases). Germline V gene lookup returns CDR1 SGHNT and CDR2 YYREEE (reference sequence). V lost 2 bases, J lost 0 bases, and 6 bases lay in between. CDR3 size: 13 residues. The DNA of the CDR3 is TGTGCCAGCAGCTTTGACAGCTCCTACGAGCAGTACTTC. This sequence encodes CASSFDSSYEQYF.

The rearrangement links TRBV9 to TRBJ2-1, with D possibly TRBD2 on 7 matching bases. V lost 2 bases to trimming and J lost 3 bases, with 15 bases between them. Germline assignment: CDR1 SGDLS and CDR2 YYNGEE. The length of the CDR3 is 16 residues. The CDR3 spells CASSVLTGGLYNEQFF. The CDR3 DNA reads as TGTGCCAGCAGCGTTTTAACGGGGGGCCTCTACAATGAGCAGTTCTTC.

This clone was seen only once. The chain carries TRBV4-3 and TRBJ2-2; 7 nucleotides agree with TRBD1. The ends lost 1 base at V and 7 bases at J; junction bases unmatched: 9. Germline loops: CDR1 LGHNA, CDR2 YSLEER. This CDR3 comprises 16 residues. The CDR3 sequence is CASSQAIGGASGELFF. CDR3 nucleotide sequence: TGCGCCAGCAGCCAAGCGATAGGGGGCGCGAGCGGGGAGCTGTTTTTT.

This clone showed up just once. The V and J genes are TRBV4-1 and TRBJ2-7; TRBD2 matches 7 bases. The V segment lost 1 base and the J segment 0 bases; nucleotides outside the gene matches: 3. Per germline, CDR1 MGHRA and CDR2 YSYEKL. CDR3 size: 15 residues. The CDR3 region has the DNA TGCGCCAGCAGCCAAGTGTTAGCGGGCTCCTACGAGCAGTACTTC. This sequence encodes CASSQVLAGSYEQYF.

The chain has TRBV27 and TRBJ1-5; 7 nucleotides align to TRBD1. There are 17 residues in the CDR3. Germline V gene lookup returns CDR1 MNHEY and CDR2 SMNVEV (reference sequence). Trimming cost V 5 bases and J 0 bases; bases outside gene matches: 10. Written as DNA, the CDR3 is TGTGCCAGCAGTCCCAAGGGGGCAGGGTATAGCAATCAGCCCCAGCATTTT. Its protein product is CASSPKGAGYSNQPQHF.

The chain joins TRBV5-1 to TRBJ1-1; D perhaps matches TRBD1 (5 bases). CDR3 size: 12 residues. V lost 2 bases to trimming and J lost 5 bases, with 7 bases between them. From germline, CDR1 is SGHRS and CDR2 YFSETQ. The DNA for the CDR3 is TGCGCCAGCAGCTTTCGGGGGACTGAAGCTTTCTTT. This codes for CASSFRGTEAFF.

This chain joins TRBV19 and TRBJ2-5, with 12 bases lining up with TRBD2. The trim removed 1 base at V and 9 bases at J, leaving 9 bases unmatched. The CDR3 extends over 16 amino acids. Germline V gene data show CDR1 as LNHDA and CDR2 as SQIVND (reference sequence). The CDR3 region is CASSIAPPSGGDAQYF. The CDR3 DNA is TGTGCCAGTAGTATAGCCCCCCCTAGCGGGGGGGACGCCCAGTACTTC.